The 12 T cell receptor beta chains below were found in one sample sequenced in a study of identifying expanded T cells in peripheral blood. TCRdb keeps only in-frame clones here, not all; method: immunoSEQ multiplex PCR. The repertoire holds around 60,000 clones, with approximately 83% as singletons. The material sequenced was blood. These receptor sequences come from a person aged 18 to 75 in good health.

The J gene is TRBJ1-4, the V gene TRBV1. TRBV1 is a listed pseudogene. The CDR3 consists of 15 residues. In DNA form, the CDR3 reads TGCACCAGCAGCAGAATGGGGGGGCTGAGTGAAAAACTGTTTTTT. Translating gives CTSSRMGGLSEKLFF.

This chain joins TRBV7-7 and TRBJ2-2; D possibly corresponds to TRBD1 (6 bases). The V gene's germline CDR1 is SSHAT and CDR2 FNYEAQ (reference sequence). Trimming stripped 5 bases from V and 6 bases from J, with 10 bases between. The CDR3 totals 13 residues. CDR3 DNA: TGTGCCAGCAGCAGGCAGGGGTCCGGGGAGCTGTTTTTT. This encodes CASSRQGSGELFF.

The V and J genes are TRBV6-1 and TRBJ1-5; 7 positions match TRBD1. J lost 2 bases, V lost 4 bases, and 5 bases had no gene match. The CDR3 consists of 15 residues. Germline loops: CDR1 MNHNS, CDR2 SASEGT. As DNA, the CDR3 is TGTGCCAGCAGTGGAGACGACAGGGGCAATCAGCCCCAGCATTTT. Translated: CASSGDDRGNQPQHF.

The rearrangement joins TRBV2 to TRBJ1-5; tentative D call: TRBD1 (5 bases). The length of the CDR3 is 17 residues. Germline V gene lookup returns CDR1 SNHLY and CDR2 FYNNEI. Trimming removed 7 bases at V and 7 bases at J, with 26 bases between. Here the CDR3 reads CASIPRKGTGAYQPQHF. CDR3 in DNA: TGTGCCAGCATCCCAAGGAAAGGGACGGGAGCTTACCAGCCCCAGCATTTT.

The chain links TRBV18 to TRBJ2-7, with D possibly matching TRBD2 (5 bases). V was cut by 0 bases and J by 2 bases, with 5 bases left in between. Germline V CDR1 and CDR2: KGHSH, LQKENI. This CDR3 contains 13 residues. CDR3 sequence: CASSPPGAYEQYF. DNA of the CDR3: TGTGCCAGCTCACCACCGGGAGCCTACGAGCAGTACTTC.

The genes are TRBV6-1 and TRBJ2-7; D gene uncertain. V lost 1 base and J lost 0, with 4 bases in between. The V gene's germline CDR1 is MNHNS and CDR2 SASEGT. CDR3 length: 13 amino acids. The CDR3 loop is CASSEGGSYEQYF. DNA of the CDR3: TGTGCCAGCAGTGAAGGGGGCTCCTACGAGCAGTACTTC.

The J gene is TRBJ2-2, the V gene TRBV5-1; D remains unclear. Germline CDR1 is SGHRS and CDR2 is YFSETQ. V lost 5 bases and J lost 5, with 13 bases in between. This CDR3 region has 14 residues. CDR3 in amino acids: CASRTSGQTGELFF. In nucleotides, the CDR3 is TGCGCCAGCAGGACCTCCGGTCAGACCGGGGAGCTGTTTTTT.

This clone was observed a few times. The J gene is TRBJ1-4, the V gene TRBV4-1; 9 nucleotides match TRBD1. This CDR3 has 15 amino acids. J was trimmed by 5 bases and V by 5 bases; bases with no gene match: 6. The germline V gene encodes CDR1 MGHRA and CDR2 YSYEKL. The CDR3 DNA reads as TGCGCCAGCAGCGGGACCGGGACAGGGAATGAAAAACTGTTTTTT. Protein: CASSGTGTGNEKLFF.

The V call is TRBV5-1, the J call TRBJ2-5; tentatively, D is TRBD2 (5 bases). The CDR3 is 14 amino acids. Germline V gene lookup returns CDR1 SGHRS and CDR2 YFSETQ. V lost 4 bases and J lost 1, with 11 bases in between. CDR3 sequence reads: CASSTSVVQETQYF. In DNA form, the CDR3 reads TGCGCCAGCAGCACTAGTGTGGTCCAAGAGACCCAGTACTTC.

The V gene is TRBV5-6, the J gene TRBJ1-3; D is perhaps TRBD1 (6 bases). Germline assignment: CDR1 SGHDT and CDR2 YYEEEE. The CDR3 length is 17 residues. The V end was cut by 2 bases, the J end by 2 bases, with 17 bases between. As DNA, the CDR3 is TGTGCCAGCAGCTTTAATTACGGGGGCTACCCTGGAAACACCATATATTTT. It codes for CASSFNYGGYPGNTIYF.

The DNA for the CDR3 is TGTGCCAGCAGTCCCCGGAGGGCCGGGGGAGCCAAAAACATTCAGTACTTC. Amino acid sequence: CASSPRRAGGAKNIQYF. J is TRBJ2-4 and V is TRBV27; D is possibly TRBD2 (6 bases). V was trimmed by 5 bases and J by 0 bases, leaving 17 bases between them. Germline assignment: CDR1 MNHEY and CDR2 SMNVEV (reference sequence). The CDR3 totals 17 residues.

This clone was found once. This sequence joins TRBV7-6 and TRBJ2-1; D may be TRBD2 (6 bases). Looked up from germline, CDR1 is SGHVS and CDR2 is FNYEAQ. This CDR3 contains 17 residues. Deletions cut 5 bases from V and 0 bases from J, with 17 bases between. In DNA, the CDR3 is TGTGCCAGCAGCCCCGGTTCTGCGGGAAGCTCCTACAATGAGCAGTTCTTC. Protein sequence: CASSPGSAGSSYNEQFF. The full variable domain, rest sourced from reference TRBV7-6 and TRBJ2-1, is GAGVSQSPRYKVTKRGQDVALRCDPISGHVSLYWYRQALGQGPEFLTYFNYEAQQDKSGLPNDRFSAERPEGSISTLTIQRTEQRDSAMYRCASSPGSAGSSYNEQFFGPGTRLTVL.